Listed below are T cell receptor beta chains from one sample, sequenced in a study of cytomegalovirus exposure and HLA in healthy donors. Assay: immunoSEQ multiplex PCR; the TCRdb copy retains only in-frame clones and omits some. The sample contains 150,000 to 200,000 clones, around four fifths of which appear only once. The specimen sequenced was PBMCs. Receptors were obtained from a man aged 35-49 years in good health and CMV-seropositive. CDR3s leave out the opening cysteine and the closing phenylalanine or tryptophan. D genes are given only for firm matches.

V gene	J gene	D gene	CDR3 protein
TRBV5-6	TRBJ1-1	-	ASRSIRVGAEAF
TRBV2	TRBJ2-4	-	ASSDEGLAKNIQY
TRBV5-1	TRBJ2-1	-	ASSLAPPVDNEQF
TRBV7-9	TRBJ1-1	-	ASSPGTEAF
TRBV6-6	TRBJ2-1	-	ASRRQEYYNEQF
TRBV6-5	TRBJ1-1	-	ASSYLDRREAF
TRBV6-4	TRBJ1-5	TRBD1	ASSAGTGGDQPQH
TRBV19	-	TRBD2	ASSIVAGDSYEQY
TRBV5-6	TRBJ2-5	-	ASQRMKETQY
TRBV30	TRBJ1-4	TRBD1	AWSTGDRGPEKLF
TRBV18	TRBJ1-1	-	ASSPPSQNTEAF
TRBV7-9	TRBJ2-7	-	ASSSVGLPYEQY
TRBV5-4	TRBJ2-2	TRBD2	ASSLGGLAGITGELF
TRBV14	TRBJ2-7	TRBD2	ASSRGTSFEQY
TRBV21-1	TRBJ2-1	-	ASSLRTGSSYNEQF
TRBV29-1	TRBJ1-2	-	SVDTGTYYGYT
TRBV11-2	TRBJ2-7	-	ASSVGHPYYEQY
TRBV7-2	TRBJ2-7	TRBD2	ASSSFSGDTMQY
TRBV5-8	TRBJ2-7	-	ASSFKYEQY
TRBV15	TRBJ2-5	-	ATSRGGGLETQY
TRBV27	TRBJ1-6	-	ASRAWGSLNSPLH
TRBV7-8	TRBJ2-1	TRBD2	ASSFLGLAGSYNEQF